One sample yielded the 10 T cell receptor beta chains listed below, sequenced in a study of beta chain features in type 1 diabetes. The isolated RNA, all of it, was reverse transcribed, so expressed TCRB transcripts were what got sequenced. Some clones are missing from TCRdb's copy, which holds only in-frame ones; the method was immunoSEQ multiplex PCR. The sample lists 140,000 to 150,000 clones, around 50% occurring once. Sequencing input: Tregs from blood. These receptors originate from a young man in good health.

The rearrangement uses TRBV9 and TRBJ1-1; no clear D gene. CDR3 length: 16 amino acids. V dropped 4 bases and J dropped 1 base, with 17 bases sitting between them. Germline loops: CDR1 SGDLS, CDR2 YYNGEE. CDR3 residues: CASSPRPDGENTEAFF. Written as DNA, the CDR3 is TGTGCCAGCAGCCCCCGACCCGACGGAGAGAACACTGAAGCTTTCTTT.

This clone turned up a few times. This chain links TRBV6-1 with TRBJ1-1, with TRBD1 matching 8 bases. The V segment lost 4 bases and the J segment 0 bases; nucleotides outside the gene matches: 7. Germline CDR1 and CDR2: MNHNS and SASEGT. The CDR3 runs 16 residues. CDR3 DNA sequence: TGTGCCAGCAGTGTTTCTTGGACAGGGATGAACACTGAAGCTTTCTTT. Translation gives CASSVSWTGMNTEAFF.

The sample holds a few counts of this clone. The chain combines TRBV6-1 with TRBJ1-1, with D possibly being TRBD1 (5 bases). This CDR3 has 12 residues. Germline CDR1 is MNHNS and CDR2 is SASEGT. Deletions cut 6 bases from V and 5 bases from J, with 10 bases between. The CDR3 DNA reads as TGTGCCAGCAGGTGGGGGGGGACTGAAGCTTTCTTT. Its translation: CASRWGGTEAFF.

This chain links TRBV30 with TRBJ2-7, with TRBD1 matching 9 bases. This CDR3 has 15 residues. The germline CDR1 and CDR2 sequences are GTSNPN and SVGIG (reference sequence). V was pared by 4 bases and J by 2 bases, with 9 bases of the junction left unmatched. CDR3 in amino acids: CAWTNPGQGAYEQYF. CDR3 DNA: TGTGCCTGGACAAACCCGGGACAGGGAGCCTACGAGCAGTACTTC.

The chain couples TRBV18 to TRBJ1-3; D remains unclear. Germline-derived CDR1 and CDR2 are KGHSH and LQKENI. Trimming cost V 2 bases and J 4 bases, with 12 bases left between them. This CDR3 contains 15 residues. Here the CDR3 reads CASSPGGQGGNTIYF. In DNA, the CDR3 is TGTGCCAGCTCACCAGGCGGGCAAGGAGGAAACACCATATATTTT.

The rearrangement uses TRBV7-9 and TRBJ1-2, with 8 bases lining up with TRBD1. The CDR3 runs to 14 residues. Germline V CDR1 and CDR2: SEHNR, FQNEAQ (reference sequence). With V trimmed by 4 bases and J by 2 bases, 3 bases remained unmatched. In DNA, the CDR3 is TGTGCCAGCAGCTCCAGACAGGGGAACTATGGCTACACCTTC. This gives the protein CASSSRQGNYGYTF.

This clone has just a few counts. The genes are TRBV28 and TRBJ2-7, with no clear D. Trimming removed 4 bases at V and 0 bases at J, with 4 bases between. The CDR3 is 12 amino acids. Per germline, CDR1 MDHEN and CDR2 SYDVKM. The CDR3 loop is CASSSGSYEQYF. CDR3 sequence (DNA): TGTGCCAGCAGTTCGGGCTCCTACGAGCAGTACTTC.

The chain combines TRBV18 with TRBJ2-5, with TRBD1 as a possible D gene (6 bases). Germline V lookup: CDR1 KGHSH, CDR2 LQKENI. The CDR3 totals 15 residues. Trimming left V 2 bases short and J 5 bases short, with 15 bases between. The CDR3 DNA reads as TGTGCCAGCTCACCATCTTCGCCTGGGGGCGAGACCCAGTACTTC. Protein: CASSPSSPGGETQYF.

The V and J genes are TRBV7-2 and TRBJ1-1; the match to TRBD1 covers 7 bases. The CDR3 length is 13 residues. Germline V gene data show CDR1 as SGHTA and CDR2 as FQGNSA. The junction had 3 bases not matched to a gene; V was cut back by 5 bases and J by 3 bases. CDR3 DNA sequence: TGTGCCAGCAGCCTCAGGGGGGACACTGAAGCTTTCTTT. Encoded protein: CASSLRGDTEAFF. Full variable domain (outside the CDR3, taken from reference TRBV7-2 and TRBJ1-1): GAGVSQSPSNKVTEKGKDVELRCDPISGHTALYWYRQSLGQGLEFLIYFQGNSAPDKSGLPSDRFSAERTGGSVSTLTIQRTQQEDSAVYLCASSLRGDTEAFFGQGTRLTVV.

The chain is built from TRBV29-1 and TRBJ1-4, with 9 nucleotides matching TRBD1. Germline V gives CDR1 SQVTM, CDR2 ANQGSEA. The J segment lost 7 bases and the V segment lost 6 bases, leaving 9 bases of the junction unmatched. The CDR3 has 14 residues. This chain's CDR3 is CSVQWGTGSEKLFF. CDR3 nucleotides: TGCAGCGTCCAGTGGGGGACAGGGAGTGAAAAACTGTTTTTT.